Following are 30 T cell receptor beta chains from one sample sequenced in a study of cytomegalovirus exposure and HLA in healthy donors. The PCR ran on 60 Vbeta and 13 Jbeta primers. The method was immunoSEQ multiplex PCR; TCRdb's version includes in-frame clones alone and lacks a portion of them. The table shows more than 130,000 clones, with around three quarters occurring only once. What was sequenced was PBMCs. The source of these receptors is a man in his forties or fifties in good health and CMV-seropositive.

This clone occurred once. V gene TRBV5-4 combines with J gene TRBJ1-4; D not resolved. This CDR3 has 13 residues. The V gene's germline CDR1 is SGHNT and CDR2 YYREEE (reference sequence). V lost 0 bases to trimming and J lost 8 bases, with 8 bases between them. The CDR3 sequence: CASSLGPMEKLFF. As DNA, the CDR3 is TGTGCCAGCAGCTTGGGGCCGATGGAAAAACTGTTTTTT.

V is TRBV5-6 and J is TRBJ1-2; no reliable D call. The V gene's germline CDR1 is SGHDT and CDR2 YYEEEE. V was clipped by 4 bases and J by 2 bases, with 12 bases between them. This CDR3 contains 14 residues. The CDR3 protein is CASSPTGRNYGYTF. The CDR3 DNA is TGTGCCAGCAGCCCCACTGGCAGGAACTATGGCTACACCTTC.

This clone is a singleton in its sample. The CDR3 loop is CASCGQSMNTEAFF. The CDR3 DNA reads TGTGCCAGTTGCGGACAGTCCATGAACACTGAAGCTTTCTTT. The chain is built from TRBV5-6 and TRBJ1-1, with D perhaps matching TRBD1 (6 bases). This CDR3 spans 14 amino acids. The ends were cut back, 8 bases at V and 0 bases at J, with 14 bases in the middle. Germline V gives CDR1 SGHDT, CDR2 YYEEEE.

This chain joins TRBV7-9 and TRBJ1-1; 10 bases fit TRBD1. Losses at the gene ends were 1 base for V and 7 bases for J; bases not matched to a gene: 3. The germline gives CDR1 SEHNR, CDR2 FQNEAQ (reference sequence). The CDR3 runs to 14 residues. This chain's CDR3 is CASSLVGTGVEAFF. The DNA for the CDR3 is TGTGCCAGCAGCTTAGTGGGGACAGGGGTTGAAGCTTTCTTT.

This clone was detected only a few times. The chain carries TRBV28 and TRBJ1-2; 7 bases fit TRBD1. Per germline, CDR1 MDHEN and CDR2 SYDVKM. The CDR3 is 13 residues long. After removal of 2 bases from V and 8 bases from J, the junction contained 5 bases not matched to a gene. The DNA of the CDR3 is TGTGCCAGCAGTTTAGACAGGGTAAAAGGCTACACCTTC. Translated: CASSLDRVKGYTF.

CDR3 in DNA: TGTGCCAGCAGCTTAGACAAAAGACTAGCGGGAGAGACCCAGTACTTC. Translated, it gives CASSLDKRLAGETQYF. This chain uses TRBV11-2 with TRBJ2-5; 10 positions match TRBD2. CDR1 and CDR2 from the germline V gene are SGHAT and FQNNGV. The J segment lost 4 bases and the V segment lost 0 bases, leaving 5 bases of the junction unmatched. The CDR3 totals 16 residues. Variable domain in full (rest from reference TRBV11-2 and TRBJ2-5): EAGVAQSPRYKIIEKRQSVAFWCNPISGHATLYWYQQILGQGPKLLIQFQNNGVVDDSQLPKDRFSAERLKGVDSTLKIQPAKLEDSAVYLCASSLDKRLAGETQYFGPGTRLLVL.

The chain carries TRBV5-1 and TRBJ2-1; TRBD2 matches 7 bases. This CDR3 region has 15 residues. The trim removed 2 bases at V and 1 base at J, leaving 3 bases unmatched. CDR1 SGHRS and CDR2 YFSETQ come from the germline V gene. The CDR3 bases are TGCGCCAGCAGCTTAAACGGGGGGTCCTACAATGAGCAGTTCTTC. Its protein is CASSLNGGSYNEQFF.

The chain recombines TRBV28 with TRBJ2-1; D is unresolved. Trimming stripped 5 bases from V and 7 bases from J, with 21 bases between. Germline V gene data show CDR1 as MDHEN and CDR2 as SYDVKM. There are 16 residues in the CDR3. This chain's CDR3 is CASSPLVSSRWNEQFF. The DNA of the CDR3 is TGTGCCAGCAGTCCCCTAGTCAGCTCAAGGTGGAATGAGCAGTTCTTC.

The V call is TRBV18, the J call TRBJ2-2; maybe TRBD1 (5 bases). Germline CDR1 reads KGHSH; CDR2 reads LQKENI. The CDR3 length is 16 residues. The germline V and J ends were trimmed by 2 bases and 4 bases, with 14 bases remaining between them. This CDR3 is CASSPEGRAGTGELFF. CDR3 in DNA: TGTGCCAGCTCACCAGAAGGCAGGGCAGGCACCGGGGAGCTGTTTTTT.

V is TRBV5-1 and J is TRBJ1-2, with 8 bases lining up with TRBD1. The CDR3 has 15 residues. The germline V gene has CDR1 SGHRS and CDR2 YFSETQ. V lost 1 base to trimming and J lost 7 bases; unmatched junction nucleotides: 9. The DNA of the CDR3 is TGCGCCAGCAGCTTGAGGAGGACAGGGCTAGGTGGCTACACCTTC. Protein sequence: CASSLRRTGLGGYTF.

A few counts support this clone. The rearrangement links TRBV2 to TRBJ2-1, with TRBD1 matching 8 bases. The ends lost 6 bases at V and 5 bases at J; junction bases unmatched: 3. CDR3 length: 13 amino acids. Germline values: CDR1 SNHLY, CDR2 FYNNEI. CDR3 nucleotide sequence: TGTGCCAGCAGGGGACAGGTTAACAATGAGCAGTTCTTC. Protein sequence: CASRGQVNNEQFF.

CDR3 nucleotides: TGTGCCAGCAGCCTAAGGGGGGGAGCGGGAGATACGCAGTATTTT. Protein: CASSLRGGAGDTQYF. The V and J genes are TRBV7-3 and TRBJ2-3, with D possibly matching TRBD2 (7 bases). The germline gives CDR1 SGHTA, CDR2 FQGTGA. This CDR3 contains 15 residues. V gave up 5 bases and J gave up 5 bases, with 17 bases separating them.

The chain joins TRBV5-6 to TRBJ1-2; 12 positions agree with TRBD1. CDR1 SGHDT and CDR2 YYEEEE come from the germline V gene. The CDR3 is 18 residues long. V was pared by 4 bases and J by 4 bases, with 14 bases of the junction left unmatched. This chain's CDR3 is CASSRIRDRGRVSYGYTF. The CDR3 bases are TGTGCCAGCAGCCGGATTCGGGACAGGGGGCGAGTCAGCTATGGCTACACCTTC.

The gene calls are TRBV4-1 and TRBJ1-5; 7 bases align to TRBD1. Germline values: CDR1 MGHRA, CDR2 YSYEKL. The CDR3 contains 15 residues. V lost 1 base, J lost 3 bases, and 3 bases stayed unmatched. The CDR3 nucleotides are TGCGCCAGCAGCCAAGCGACAGGGATCAATCAGCCCCAGCATTTT. This translates into CASSQATGINQPQHF.

This chain uses TRBV5-1 with TRBJ2-2; D is possibly TRBD1 (5 bases). The V gene lost 1 base and the J gene lost 3 bases, with 10 bases spanning the gap. CDR3 size: 15 residues. CDR1 SGHRS and CDR2 YFSETQ come from the germline V gene. The chain's CDR3 is CASSLRGWDTGELFF. The CDR3 nucleotides read TGCGCCAGCAGCTTGAGGGGCTGGGACACCGGGGAGCTGTTTTTT.

This rearrangement joins TRBV7-8 to TRBJ2-1; possibly TRBD2 for D (6 bases). The germline V gene encodes CDR1 SGHVS and CDR2 FQNEAQ. V dropped 8 bases and J dropped 4 bases, with 9 bases sitting between them. This CDR3 contains 12 residues. The CDR3 loop reads CASCGDYNEQFF. The CDR3 bases are TGTGCCAGCTGCGGGGATTACAATGAGCAGTTCTTC. The full variable domain, rest sourced from reference TRBV7-8 and TRBJ2-1, is GAGVSQSPRYKVAKRGQDVALRCDPISGHVSLFWYQQALGQGPEFLTYFQNEAQLDKSGLPSDRFFAERPEGSVSTLKIQRTQQEDSAVYLCASCGDYNEQFFGPGTRLTVL.

This clone was detected a few times. The V call is TRBV7-2, the J call TRBJ2-7; TRBD1 matches 10 bases. Germline values: CDR1 SGHTA, CDR2 FQGNSA. J gave up 6 bases and V 5 bases, and 10 bases lay outside the gene matches. The CDR3 has 15 residues. The CDR3 sequence: CASSTRDRGFGEQYF. In nucleotides, the CDR3 is TGTGCCAGCAGCACCCGGGACAGGGGATTTGGCGAGCAGTACTTC.

The CDR3 is CASSFPLKGSGGTYNEQFF. The CDR3 DNA reads as TGTGCCAGCAGTTTCCCCCTGAAGGGTAGCGGGGGGACCTACAATGAGCAGTTCTTC. This rearrangement joins TRBV28 to TRBJ2-1; 10 positions match TRBD2. CDR3 length: 19 amino acids. Germline trimming cut 3 bases from V and 2 bases from J; bases unmatched to any gene: 13. Per germline, CDR1 MDHEN and CDR2 SYDVKM.

This rearrangement joins TRBV5-1 to TRBJ1-1, with TRBD1 as a possible D gene (6 bases). The CDR3 covers 18 residues. CDR1 and CDR2 (germline): SGHRS, YFSETQ. Between the trimmed V and J ends, which lost 3 bases and 2 bases, there was a span of 23 bases. The CDR3 DNA follows: TGCGCCAGCAGCTCGGCCCAGGGGACAAGCCGACTTAACACTGAAGCTTTCTTT. Protein product: CASSSAQGTSRLNTEAFF. Looking up the rest from reference TRBV5-1 and TRBJ1-1 gives the full variable domain: KAGVTQTPRYLIKTRGQQVTLSCSPISGHRSVSWYQQTPGQGLQFLFEYFSETQRNKGNFPGRFSGRQFSNSRSEMNVSTLELGDSALYLCASSSAQGTSRLNTEAFFGQGTRLTVV.

As for this clone: The junction departs from germline at one end; a sequencing error may be responsible. The rearrangement uses TRBV5-1 and TRBJ2-7; TRBD1 agrees at 8 bases. In germline, CDR1 is SGHRS, CDR2 YFSETQ. The length of the CDR3 is 15 residues. This chain's CDR3 is CAGSLGDRWSYEQYF. The CDR3 DNA is TGCGCCGGCAGCTTGGGGGACAGGTGGTCCTACGAGCAGTACTTC.

This sequence joins TRBV5-6 and TRBJ1-1; D is uncertain. CDR3 length equals 14 residues. Trimming left V 0 bases short and J 3 bases short, with 9 bases between. CDR1 is SGHDT and CDR2 is YYEEEE in the germline V gene. The CDR3 protein is CASSLAESDTEAFF. CDR3 nucleotide sequence: TGTGCCAGCAGCTTGGCGGAGAGCGACACTGAAGCTTTCTTT.

This rearrangement joins TRBV29-1 to TRBJ2-7; D is perhaps TRBD1 (7 bases). V gave up 7 bases and J gave up 7 bases, with 14 bases separating them. The CDR3 has 11 residues. Germline CDR1 and CDR2: SQVTM and ANQGSEA. CDR3 amino acids: CSARGTVEQYF. The CDR3 nucleotides read TGCAGCGCCCGGGGGACAGTGGAGCAGTACTTC.

V gene TRBV9 combines with J gene TRBJ1-2; possibly TRBD1 for D (5 bases). Germline V gives CDR1 SGDLS, CDR2 YYNGEE. V was cut by 0 bases and J by 4 bases, with 7 bases left in between. The CDR3 loop spans 13 amino acids. The CDR3 region is CASSVETGYGYTF. The CDR3 DNA reads TGTGCCAGCAGCGTAGAAACAGGCTATGGCTACACCTTC.

The rearrangement links TRBV25-1 to TRBJ2-7; D is undetermined. CDR3 length equals 12 residues. V lost 6 bases, J lost 6 bases, and 12 bases lay in between. Germline V CDR1 and CDR2: MGHDK, SYGVNS. The CDR3 bases are TGTGCCAGCAGCCGAGGTATCTCCGAGCAGTACTTC. As protein: CASSRGISEQYF.

The rearrangement uses TRBV4-3 and TRBJ2-2, with 10 nucleotides matching TRBD2. The V segment lost 3 bases and the J segment 6 bases; nucleotides outside the gene matches: 10. The CDR3 runs to 17 residues. Germline-derived CDR1 and CDR2 are LGHNA and YSLEER. For the CDR3, the DNA is TGCGCCAGCAGCCATTCCTCGGGAGCGGGAGGGCCCGGGGAGCTGTTTTTT. Translating it yields CASSHSSGAGGPGELFF.

The chain joins TRBV2 to TRBJ1-1; unclear D gene. Trimming stripped 4 bases from V and 0 bases from J, with 12 bases between. The CDR3 covers 15 residues. Looked up from germline, CDR1 is SNHLY and CDR2 is FYNNEI. In nucleotides, the CDR3 is TGTGCCAGCAGTGGAGTAACAGTCCTGAACACTGAAGCTTTCTTT. Its translation is CASSGVTVLNTEAFF.

This rearrangement joins TRBV6-1 to TRBJ1-2; 7 nucleotides match TRBD1. This CDR3 comprises 12 residues. The trim removed 1 base at V and 13 bases at J, leaving 6 bases unmatched. Germline values: CDR1 MNHNS, CDR2 SASEGT. The CDR3 coding sequence is TGTGCCAGCAGTGAAGGGACAGGCGATGGCACCTTC. Residues: CASSEGTGDGTF.

The V and J genes are TRBV13 and TRBJ2-5, with D tentatively TRBD1 (6 bases). V was cut by 0 bases and J by 5 bases, with 13 bases left in between. The CDR3 is 15 amino acids. The V gene's germline CDR1 is PRHDT and CDR2 FYEKMQ (reference sequence). The CDR3 reads CASSLGTGIRETQYF. CDR3 nucleotides: TGTGCCAGCAGCTTAGGGACAGGCATTAGGGAGACCCAGTACTTC.

CDR3 in amino acids: CASSSLAGAVIKNIQYF. The CDR3 DNA sequence: TGTGCCAGCAGCTCCTTAGCGGGAGCCGTGATCAAAAACATTCAGTACTTC. The rearrangement links TRBV5-8 to TRBJ2-4; 9 bases align to TRBD2. Germline V gene lookup returns CDR1 SGHTS and CDR2 YDEGEE. J gave up 3 bases and V 3 bases, and 10 bases lay outside the gene matches. This CDR3 is 17 amino acids long.

This chain uses TRBV27 with TRBJ2-3, with TRBD2 matching 13 bases. The CDR3 spans 16 residues. Losses at the gene ends were 5 bases for V and 3 bases for J; bases not matched to a gene: 5. Looked up from germline, CDR1 is MNHEY and CDR2 is SMNVEV (reference sequence). The CDR3 DNA reads TGTGCCAGCAGTCCCCCGGGACTAGCGGGAACAGATACGCAGTATTTT. Translated: CASSPPGLAGTDTQYF.